This T cell receptor beta chain was captured in a study of cytomegalovirus exposure and HLA in healthy donors. Overall study context: In a later analysis, the roughly 120 validation repertoires were reported to have used the same platform as the roughly 610 first-cohort repertoires.

The method was immunoSEQ multiplex PCR; TCRdb's version includes in-frame clones alone and lacks a portion of them. The table shows about 330,000 clones, with more than 80% occurring only once. Whole-study findings and limits: Most TCR sequences proved rare, with some public TCRs found in many donors. Some TCR beta chains (roughly 160 of them) were listed as cytomegalovirus-associated. The TCR clusters that emerged in the first cohort tended, a later analysis found, to co-occur in the approximately 110 validation repertoires.

Looked up from germline, CDR1 is MNHNS and CDR2 is SASEGT. The CDR3 is 17 amino acids. Unmatched junction bases numbered 9, after V lost 1 base and J lost 6 bases. With respect to this clone: No antigen is known for it.

This sequence was found in a woman younger than 30 in good health and CMV-seronegative. The sequencing sample was made of PBMCs. The J gene is TRBJ1-5, the V gene TRBV6-1; 10 bases are a match to TRBD1. Written as DNA, the CDR3 is TGTGCCAGCAGTGAAGGTTGGGGACAGGGGCATGGTCAGCCCCAGCATTTT. This encodes CASSEGWGQGHGQPQHF.